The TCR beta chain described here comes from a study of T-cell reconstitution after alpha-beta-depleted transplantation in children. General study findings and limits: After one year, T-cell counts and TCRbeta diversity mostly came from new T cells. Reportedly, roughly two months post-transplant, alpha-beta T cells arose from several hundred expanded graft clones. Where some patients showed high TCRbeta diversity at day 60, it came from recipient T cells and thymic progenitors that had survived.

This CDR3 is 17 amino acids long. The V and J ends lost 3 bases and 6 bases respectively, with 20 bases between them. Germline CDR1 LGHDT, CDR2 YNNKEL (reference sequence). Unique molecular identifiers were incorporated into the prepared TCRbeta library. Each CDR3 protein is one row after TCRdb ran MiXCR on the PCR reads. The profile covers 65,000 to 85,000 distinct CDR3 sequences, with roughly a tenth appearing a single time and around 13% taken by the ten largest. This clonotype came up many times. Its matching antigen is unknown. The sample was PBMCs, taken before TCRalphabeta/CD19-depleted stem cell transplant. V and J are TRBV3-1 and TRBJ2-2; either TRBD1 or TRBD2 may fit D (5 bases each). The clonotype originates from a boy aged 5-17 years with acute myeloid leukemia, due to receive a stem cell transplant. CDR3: CASSHLTGPLRAGELFF. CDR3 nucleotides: TGTGCCAGCAGCCACTTAACGGGGCCGCTTAGGGCCGGGGAGCTGTTTTTT.